Listed below are T cell receptor beta chains from one sample, sequenced in a study of identifying expanded T cells in peripheral blood. TCRdb keeps only in-frame clones here, not all; method: immunoSEQ multiplex PCR. The table has fewer than 60,000 clones, about 80% seen once. Sequenced sample: blood. All receptors derive from a person aged 18 to 75 in good health. The CDR3 runs from the conserved cysteine through the conserved F or W. D genes are given only for firm matches. A row's size may be missing; if present it is once, few, many or a size class.

D,V,J,size,DNA,CDR3
NA,TRBV2,TRBJ2-5,NA,TGTGCCAGCAGACCCTCGGAGACCCAGTACTTC,CASRPSETQYF
NA,TRBV11-3,TRBJ1-2,NA,TGTGCCAGCAGCTTAGTCCGTGGGACCGGGGGCTACACCTTC,CASSLVRGTGGYTF
NA,TRBV5-1,TRBJ2-7,NA,TGCGCCAGCAGCTCGGGTGGGTCCTACGAGCAGTACTTC,CASSSGGSYEQYF
NA,TRBV7-2,TRBJ1-1,NA,TGTGCCAGCAGCTTTTACAGGGAAGACACTGAAGCTTTCTTT,CASSFYREDTEAFF
NA,TRBV2,TRBJ1-5,NA,TGTGCCAGCAGTGAAGCATATAGCAATCAGCCCCAGCATTTT,CASSEAYSNQPQHF
NA,TRBV7-9,TRBJ1-2,once,TGTGCCAGCAGCTTAGGGGACTATGGCTACACCTTC,CASSLGDYGYTF
NA,TRBV4-3,TRBJ1-2,NA,TGCGCCAGCAGCCAAGAATACAGGGTGAACTATGGCTACACCTTC,CASSQEYRVNYGYTF
NA,TRBV5-1,TRBJ2-1,NA,TGCGCCAGCAGCTTGGGTTATACTTACAATGAGCAGTTCTTC,CASSLGYTYNEQFF
NA,TRBV7-2,TRBJ2-3,NA,TGTGCCAGCAGCCACCTTCAGGGGAATCGAGATACGCAGTATTTT,CASSHLQGNRDTQYF
NA,TRBV29-1,TRBJ1-1,NA,TGCAGCGTTGACGGGCCCCAGACAGTTGAAGCTTTCTTT,CSVDGPQTVEAFF
NA,TRBV6-5,TRBJ2-1,NA,TGTGCCAGCAACCTTCAGGGGTTTGAGCAGTTCTTC,CASNLQGFEQFF
NA,TRBV7-9,TRBJ2-5,NA,TGTGCCAGCAGCTTAGGTGCGGTCATGGAGACCCAGTACTTC,CASSLGAVMETQYF
NA,TRBV7-2,TRBJ1-2,NA,TGTGCCAGCAGCCCCACTAGACAGAGCTATGGCTACACCTTC,CASSPTRQSYGYTF
NA,TRBV6-5,TRBJ2-1,NA,TGTGCCAGCAGTTATGTGAGGTATGAGCAGTTCTTC,CASSYVRYEQFF
TRBD1,TRBV29-1,TRBJ2-3,once,TGCAGCGCTCAGAGGACAGGGGGAACAGATACGCAGTATTTT,CSAQRTGGTDTQYF
NA,TRBV9,TRBJ1-3,NA,TGTGCCAGCAGCCCCCGCCCAATGGGGGTTGGAAACACCATATATTTT,CASSPRPMGVGNTIYF
NA,TRBV6-5,TRBJ1-3,NA,TGTGCCAGCAGTTACCCCGGGCCCCTAGGAAACACCATATATTTT,CASSYPGPLGNTIYF
TRBD2,TRBV10-2,TRBJ2-5,few,TGCGCCACGGGACTAGTGGAAGAGACCCAGTACTTC,CATGLVEETQYF
NA,TRBV6-5,TRBJ2-7,NA,TGTGCCAGCAGTTACTATGACAACTCCTACGAGCAGTACTTC,CASSYYDNSYEQYF
TRBD2,TRBV12-5,TRBJ2-5,once,TGTGCTAGTGGTTTGGTACTGAGAGGACTAGCGGGAGTTGGAGAGACCCAGTACTTC,CASGLVLRGLAGVGETQYF
NA,TRBV2,TRBJ1-3,NA,TGTGCCAGCAGTGAGAGGCAGGGCTCTGGAAACACCATATATTTT,CASSERQGSGNTIYF
NA,TRBV11-2,TRBJ2-5,NA,TGTGCCAGCAGCTTAGTCCCAGGGAAGGGGGAGACCCAGTACTTC,CASSLVPGKGETQYF
NA,TRBV2,TRBJ1-2,NA,TGTGCCAGCAGGGGAGACACTGACTATGGCTACACCTTC,CASRGDTDYGYTF
NA,TRBV4-2,TRBJ2-1,NA,TGTGCCAGCAGCCAAGAGGTGACGCCCCGGGATGAGCAGTTCTTC,CASSQEVTPRDEQFF
NA,TRBV6-4,TRBJ1-2,NA,TGTGCCAGCAGCCAAAGCGCGGGGGCTGGCTATGGCTACACCTTC,CASSQSAGAGYGYTF
NA,TRBV4-2,TRBJ2-3,NA,TGTGCCAGCAGCCAAGGCTCCGCAGACCCCGCGGGAGATACGCAGTATTTT,CASSQGSADPAGDTQYF
TRBD1,TRBV25-1,TRBJ1-1,NA,TGTGCCAGCAGGACAGGGGGGCGCGGGAACACTGAAGCTTTCTTT,CASRTGGRGNTEAFF
NA,TRBV2,TRBJ1-2,NA,TGTGCCAGCAGAGCAGACATAGTCTTCCCTTATGGCTACACCTTC,CASRADIVFPYGYTF
NA,TRBV4-2,TRBJ1-2,medium-sized,TGTGCCAGCAGCCCTTGGGGGACGAGGGTCTATGGCTACACCTTC,CASSPWGTRVYGYTF
NA,TRBV4-3,TRBJ2-1,NA,TGCGCCAGCAGCCAAGATCCGGCCAATGAGCAGTTCTTC,CASSQDPANEQFF
NA,TRBV5-4,TRBJ2-3,NA,TGTGCCAGCAGCGCCGTTGGAGGGAGAAGAGATACGCAGTATTTT,CASSAVGGRRDTQYF
TRBD2,TRBV30,TRBJ2-3,NA,TGTGCCTGTCGGACTAGCGGGGGGACGGATACGCAGTATTTT,CACRTSGGTDTQYF
NA,TRBV5-3,TRBJ2-1,NA,TGTGCCAGAAGTTTAAGAGGGGGAAATGAGTGGTTCTTC,CARSLRGGNEWFF
TRBD1,TRBV4-3,TRBJ2-5,NA,TGCGCCAGCAGCCAAGATCGGGACAGGGTAGAGACCCAGTACTTC,CASSQDRDRVETQYF
TRBD2,TRBV7-9,TRBJ2-1,few,TGTGCCAGCAGCTTAGGGCTAGCGGGGGCCGAGCAGTTCTTC,CASSLGLAGAEQFF
NA,TRBV30,TRBJ1-2,NA,TGTGCCTGGAGGGGGGGAGGATATAACTATGGCTACACCTTC,CAWRGGGYNYGYTF
NA,TRBV29-1,TRBJ2-5,NA,TGCAGCGTTGAGCTGCTAGGGGGAATGCGTTCCCAGTACTTC,CSVELLGGMRSQYF
TRBD1,TRBV15,TRBJ1-5,NA,TGTGCCACCAGTCGGGGACAGGGGGATCAGCCCCAGCATTTT,CATSRGQGDQPQHF
NA,TRBV30,TRBJ2-1,NA,TGTGCCTGGCGCGGGGTCAGCTCCTACAATGAGCAGTTCTTC,CAWRGVSSYNEQFF
NA,TRBV7-6,TRBJ1-2,NA,TGTGCCAGCAGCTTAGCGGAGGGCTACACCTTC,CASSLAEGYTF
NA,TRBV19,TRBJ1-2,NA,TGTGCCAGTAGTAACAAACGCAGGGTGGCTGGCTACACCTTC,CASSNKRRVAGYTF
TRBD1,TRBV14,TRBJ1-2,NA,TGTGCCAGCGGGACAGGGGTCGGCTACACCTTC,CASGTGVGYTF
TRBD1,TRBV9,TRBJ1-2,NA,TGTGCCAGCAGCGTAGGGACAGGGGGCATCTATGGCTACACCTTC,CASSVGTGGIYGYTF
TRBD1,TRBV14,TRBJ1-2,once,TGTGCCAGCAGCCAAGACCGCCGGACAGGGATCTCTTCTGGCTACACCTTC,CASSQDRRTGISSGYTF
NA,TRBV7-9,TRBJ1-1,once,TGTGCCAGCAGCCCGTGGGTTGAAGGCAACACTGAAGCTTTCTTT,CASSPWVEGNTEAFF
NA,TRBV27,TRBJ1-3,NA,TGTGCCGTGGTTTCTGGAAACACCATATATTTT,CAVVSGNTIYF
TRBD1,TRBV5-6,TRBJ1-5,NA,TGTGCCAGCAGCTTGGGTGGGACAGGGGGGAGGTGGCCCCAGCATTTT,CASSLGGTGGRWPQHF
NA,TRBV28,TRBJ1-2,NA,TGTGCCAGCAGTTACGGGAGAGCTAACTATGGCTACACCTTC,CASSYGRANYGYTF
NA,TRBV6-1,TRBJ2-3,NA,TGTGCCAGCAGTGAAGCCTCTGGTGAGCTAGGGGATACGCAGTATTTT,CASSEASGELGDTQYF
NA,TRBV6-1,TRBJ2-2,once,TGTGCCAGCAGTGAACGCTCGGCAGTATCGAACACCGGGGAGCTGTTTTTT,CASSERSAVSNTGELFF
TRBD2,TRBV5-4,TRBJ2-7,NA,TGTGCCAGCAGCTCCGCAGCGGGATTTAACGAGCAGTACTTC,CASSSAAGFNEQYF
NA,TRBV11-2,TRBJ2-1,few,TGTGCCAGCAGCTTTTTCTCGGATGAGCAGTTCTTC,CASSFFSDEQFF
NA,TRBV6-6,TRBJ1-3,NA,TGTGCCAGCACTTTTGACGGGAGCAACTCTGGAAACACCATATATTTT,CASTFDGSNSGNTIYF
NA,TRBV30,TRBJ1-2,NA,TGTGCCTGGAGTGAGGTGGGGATAAACTATGGCTACACCTTC,CAWSEVGINYGYTF
NA,TRBV30,TRBJ1-5,NA,TGTGCCTGGAGTCCAAGGGGGAGGGGCAATCAGCCCCAGCATTTT,CAWSPRGRGNQPQHF
NA,TRBV6-6,TRBJ2-3,NA,TGTGCCAGCACCCCTAAAGGTTTAAAAACAGATACGCAGTATTTT,CASTPKGLKTDTQYF
NA,TRBV15,TRBJ1-4,NA,TGTGCCACGGCCCCCGGCCCGGCCGCAACTAATGAAAAACTGTTTTTT,CATAPGPAATNEKLFF
NA,TRBV10-1,TRBJ1-4,NA,TGCGCCAGCAGTGAGTCCGCAGGGATGAATGAAAAACTGTTTTTT,CASSESAGMNEKLFF